This TCR beta chain was recovered during a study of shared clonotypes between healthy human individuals. It was CD45RO-negative cells, positively selected for CCR7, that made up naive CD8 cells, with terminally differentiated effector memory CD45RA+ cells excluded. This CDR3 has 14 amino acids. V gave up 0 bases and J gave up 3 bases, with 8 bases separating them. Germline-derived CDR1 and CDR2 are MGHRA and YSYEKL. Sequencing was performed with immunoSEQ multiplex PCR; in TCRdb, only in-frame clones are kept and a portion is missing. The table lists approximately 2,200,000 clones, approximately 94% of them singletons, with under 2% in the top ten. Notes on this clone: Its antigen is currently unknown.

Whole-study findings and limits: Generally, estimated richness proved larger in naive subsets than it did in memory subsets. In a handful of donors, roughly 5.2% of naive CD4 clonotypes appeared in common.

The chain employs TRBV4-1 and TRBJ1-1; unclear D gene. Material: naive CD8+ T cells from PBMCs. The origin of this receptor is a young man in good health. Some clones in this sample may be carry-over from other donors' samples. CDR3 bases: TGCGCCAGCAGCCAAGAACCGAGCGACACTGAAGCTTTCTTT. Amino acid sequence: CASSQEPSDTEAFF.